This T cell receptor (beta chain) originates from a study of blood T cells in healthy people across ages. A second about 7 to 11 cycle PCR used barcoded and J-beta primers. MiXCR was run by TCRdb on the 5' RACE reads, yielding one entry per CDR3 protein. The sample contains roughly 800,000 distinct CDR3 sequences, roughly 25% of which appear only once. Germline V gives CDR1 LNHNV, CDR2 YYDKDF (reference sequence). V shed 0 bases, J shed 8 bases, and the junction held 2 bases outside the gene matches. The CDR3 extends over 14 amino acids. This clonotype turned up a few times. Peripheral blood samples of around 9.3 milliliters were drawn from each donor. These data were also reused for a study on T cells of mothers and their children. That source adds: RNA was extracted, and all of it went into cDNA synthesis at about 1.6 ug per 15 ul. M1S, a second-PCR primer, added sample barcodes and 2-4 random nucleotides. Detection of persistent microchimeric T cell clones did not occur.

This receptor was obtained from a boy between 10 and 17 years old in good health. This rearrangement joins TRBV15 to TRBJ1-4, with TRBD1 matching over 8 bases. The sample taken for sequencing was blood. The CDR3 DNA reads TGTGCCACCAGCAGAGACAGGGGGCCGGAAAAACTGTTTTTT. Its translation is CATSRDRGPEKLFF.